This T cell receptor beta chain is from a study of blood T cell repertoires in COVID-19. The length of the CDR3 is 17 residues. The germline V gene has CDR1 LNHDA and CDR2 SQIVND (reference sequence). V was shortened by 2 bases and J by 2 bases, with 17 bases between the two germline ends. Assay: immunoSEQ multiplex PCR; the TCRdb copy retains only in-frame clones and omits some. Seen here are a few hundred thousand clones, around 84% observed once, and the top ten hold roughly 3.3%. This receptor was taken from a woman under 30 with acute or convalescent COVID-19. Sequencing was done on a sample of peripheral blood. This chain connects TRBV19 to TRBJ2-3; TRBD1 might be the D (5 bases). DNA of the CDR3: TGTGCCAGTAGTATAACCCAGGGTGTGGGGTTCACAGATACGCAGTATTTT. It translates to CASSITQGVGFTDTQYF.